This TCR beta chain was recovered during a study of OX40 agonist ivuxolimab in advanced cancers. Study details: Hepatocellular carcinoma, melanoma, renal cell or head and neck cancer occurred in dose-escalation patients. The group had a mean age of roughly 65 years, ranged from 23 to 79, and was 80% to 90% male.

Sequencing used immunoSEQ multiplex PCR; TCRdb keeps in-frame clones, though not all of them. This sample has under 65,000 clones, with more than 80% found just once. Findings and limits, study-wide: Fewer expanded clones were found on average in CD4+ than in CD8+ T cells.

CDR3 length: 14 residues. The V end was cut by 8 bases, the J end by 1 base, with 12 bases between. Germline values: CDR1 LNHDA, CDR2 SQIVND (reference sequence). Turning to this clone: Its target is unknown.

The sequences come from CD4+ or CD8+ T cells sorted from blood, collected in a trial of the OX40 agonist ivuxolimab. The V and J genes are TRBV19 and TRBJ1-3; D is uncertain. The TCR was taken from an adult with an advanced solid tumor such as melanoma, head and neck, liver or kidney cancer. The CDR3 loop reads CASGLAESGNTIYF. The CDR3, as DNA: TGTGCCAGTGGATTGGCTGAGTCTGGAAACACCATATATTTT. The complete variable domain, with remaining parts taken from reference TRBV19 and TRBJ1-3, reads DGGITQSPKYLFRKEGQNVTLSCEQNLNHDAMYWYRQDPGQGLRLIYYSQIVNDFQKGDIAEGYSVSREKKESFPLTVTSAQKNPTAFYLCASGLAESGNTIYFGEGSWLTVV.